This record concerns one TCR beta chain sequence. Its specificity is unknown. The data originate from a study of T cells in localized non-small cell lung cancer. Produced via immunoSEQ multiplex PCR; TCRdb's table is partial and in-frame only. The data show about 40,000 clones, more than 85% seen once. Study findings and constraints: Only one tumor region was sequenced, so heterogeneity remains possible.

Trimming cost V 5 bases and J 4 bases; bases outside gene matches: 8. CDR1 SQVTM and CDR2 ANQGSEA come from the germline V gene. The CDR3 extends over 13 amino acids. V and J are TRBV29-1 and TRBJ2-7, with 7 positions matching TRBD1. The sample consisted of peripheral blood, taken before any cancer treatment. The source of this sequence is a man aged 18-55 years with stage I lung adenocarcinoma. The CDR3 here is CSVSDRVGYEQYF. In DNA form, the CDR3 reads TGCAGCGTTTCAGACAGGGTTGGATACGAGCAGTACTTC.